This TCR beta chain was recorded in a study of T-cell reconstitution after alpha-beta-depleted transplantation in children. Notes on the study in general: Reports say that about two months after transplant, the alpha-beta T cells came out of several hundred graft clones that had expanded. T-cell counts and diversity were attributed mostly to newly produced T cells one year after transplant. At day 60, the high TCRbeta diversity found in some patients originated from recipient T cells and thymic progenitors that had survived.

This clonotype was recorded a few times. Its antigen is as yet unknown. Preparation of the TCRbeta library was carried out with unique molecular identifiers. One entry per CDR3 protein, called by TCRdb with MiXCR from the PCR reads. The table has approximately 44,000 distinct CDR3 sequences, 5.5% to 7.5% seen once. The sequence came from a female patient aged 2-9 years who had a stem cell transplant for aplastic anemia, so the T cells may come from the graft donor. The sequencing used PBMCs, mostly from graft donor cells, collected 60 days after TCRalphabeta/CD19-depleted stem cell transplant.

In DNA, the CDR3 is TGTGCCAGCATCCTCAGGGGGCGGAATTCACCCCTCCACTTT. Translating it yields CASILRGRNSPLHF. The V and J genes are TRBV28 and TRBJ1-6; 8 bases fit TRBD1. Germline CDR1 reads MDHEN; CDR2 reads SYDVKM. This CDR3 has 14 amino acids. The J segment lost 7 bases and the V segment lost 7 bases, leaving 6 bases of the junction unmatched.